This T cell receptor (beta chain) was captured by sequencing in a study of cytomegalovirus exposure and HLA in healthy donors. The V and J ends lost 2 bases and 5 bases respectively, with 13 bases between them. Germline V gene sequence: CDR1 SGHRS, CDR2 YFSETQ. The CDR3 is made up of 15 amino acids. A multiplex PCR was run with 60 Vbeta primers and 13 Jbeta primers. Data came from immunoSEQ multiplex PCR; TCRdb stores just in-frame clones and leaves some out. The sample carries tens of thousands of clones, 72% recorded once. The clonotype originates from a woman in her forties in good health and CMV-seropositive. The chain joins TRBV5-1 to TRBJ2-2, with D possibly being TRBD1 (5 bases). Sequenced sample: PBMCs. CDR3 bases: TGCGCCAGCAGCTTTGACAGAACAACAACCGGGGAGCTGTTTTTT. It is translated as CASSFDRTTTGELFF.